This TCR beta chain came from a study of blood T cell repertoires in COVID-19. Turning to the study itself: Samples representing acute and convalescent COVID-19 were sourced from the United States, Italy and Spain. Nucleic acid was either cDNA or gDNA, and it came from T cells, B-cell-depleted T cells, or PBMCs.

Of note for this clone: An end of the junction differs from the germline gene, which may be a read error.

As processed by the authors: Reference gene primer amplification in the assay estimated nucleated cell counts. Using immunoSEQ multiplex PCR, the repertoire was profiled, and TCRdb retains in-frame clones only, with some absent. V and J calls and clone size come straight from that table; D and trimming were deduced from the DNA. The data hold 100,000 to 120,000 clones, with 70% to 90% observed a single time. Germline lookup yields CDR1 SQVTM and CDR2 ANQGSEA. This CDR3 is 11 amino acids long. The chain couples TRBV29-1 to TRBJ2-3, with a weak D call TRBD1 (5 bases). The clonotype originates from a woman aged 45-59 years with acute or convalescent COVID-19. The sequenced material came from peripheral blood. In DNA form, the CDR3 reads TGCAGCGTTGAAATCCAGGGTCGTTTAAAGTTT. It is translated as CSVEIQGRLKF.